Below, 29 T cell receptor beta chains from the same sample are listed, as sequenced in a study of cytomegalovirus exposure and HLA in healthy donors. TCRdb's table, derived via immunoSEQ multiplex PCR, lists solely in-frame clones and lacks some. The profile covers some 130,000 clones, with 82% appearing a single time and 30% taken by the ten largest. What was sequenced was PBMCs. The receptors stem from a man aged 30-40 years in good health and CMV-seropositive.

This clone was recorded once. This chain joins TRBV5-1 and TRBJ2-4, with D possibly being TRBD1 (5 bases). V was cut by 3 bases and J by 5 bases, with 15 bases left in between. CDR1 is SGHRS, CDR2 YFSETQ, per germline. This CDR3 contains 15 residues. In nucleotides, the CDR3 is TGCGCCAGCAGCTCGCAGGGTAGTGGTGAAAACATTCAGTACTTC. This encodes CASSSQGSGENIQYF. Drawing the rest from reference TRBV5-1 and TRBJ2-4, the complete variable domain is KAGVTQTPRYLIKTRGQQVTLSCSPISGHRSVSWYQQTPGQGLQFLFEYFSETQRNKGNFPGRFSGRQFSNSRSEMNVSTLELGDSALYLCASSSQGSGENIQYFGAGTRLSVL.

J is TRBJ1-5 and V is TRBV7-9; TRBD1 might be the D (5 bases). The CDR3 has 13 residues. Germline V lookup: CDR1 SEHNR, CDR2 FQNEAQ (reference sequence). The V gene lost 7 bases and the J gene lost 1 base, with 8 bases spanning the gap. CDR3 amino acids: CASKGQSNQPQHF. The CDR3 DNA reads TGTGCCAGCAAAGGACAAAGCAATCAGCCCCAGCATTTT.

At least ten counts were recorded for this clone. This sample includes further DNA sequences coding for the same CDR3. The chain joins TRBV9 to TRBJ2-5, with D tentatively TRBD1 (5 bases). The CDR3 consists of 11 residues. Germline V gene data show CDR1 as SGDLS and CDR2 as YYNGEE. V was shortened by 4 bases and J by 4 bases, with 5 bases between the two germline ends. DNA for the CDR3: TGTGCCAGCAGCAGGGGAGAGACCCAGTACTTC. It is translated as CASSRGETQYF.

In nucleotides, the CDR3 is TGTGCCAGCTCACCACAGGGGGCTAATGAAAAACTGTTTTTT. This sequence encodes CASSPQGANEKLFF. The chain has TRBV18 and TRBJ1-4; TRBD1 might be the D (6 bases). The CDR3 spans 14 residues. V was cut by 1 base and J by 3 bases, with 6 bases left in between. From germline, CDR1 is KGHSH and CDR2 LQKENI. The complete variable domain, with remaining parts taken from reference TRBV18 and TRBJ1-4, reads NAGVMQNPRHLVRRRGQEARLRCSPMKGHSHVYWYRQLPEEGLKFMVYLQKENIIDESGMPKERFSAEFPKEGPSILRIQQVVRGDSAAYFCASSPQGANEKLFFGSGTQLSVL.

This clone was found a few times. This chain joins TRBV2 and TRBJ2-7; TRBD2 matches 9 bases. CDR3 length: 16 amino acids. V was pared by 6 bases and J by 3 bases, with 12 bases of the junction left unmatched. Germline V gene data show CDR1 as SNHLY and CDR2 as FYNNEI. The CDR3 DNA reads TGTGCCAGCAGCGGGGGTACCGGGACTAGCAGCTACGAGCAGTACTTC. This gives the protein CASSGGTGTSSYEQYF.

The genes are TRBV5-1 and TRBJ1-4; D is unresolved. The CDR3 consists of 14 residues. From germline, CDR1 is SGHRS and CDR2 YFSETQ. V lost 3 bases to trimming and J lost 8 bases, with 14 bases between them. The CDR3 bases are TGCGCCAGCAGCTGGACTGGAGCGAAGGAAAAACTGTTTTTT. It codes for CASSWTGAKEKLFF.

This chain links TRBV18 with TRBJ1-2; 8 bases agree with TRBD1. The CDR3 totals 15 residues. V was pared by 0 bases and J by 4 bases, with 4 bases of the junction left unmatched. Per germline, CDR1 KGHSH and CDR2 LQKENI. CDR3 sequence: CASSPPNRGGYGYTF. The CDR3 nucleotides are TGTGCCAGCTCACCACCAAACAGGGGGGGCTATGGCTACACCTTC.

V gene TRBV6-1 combines with J gene TRBJ1-2; the D is unclear. Germline CDR1 reads MNHNS; CDR2 reads SASEGT. This CDR3 has 14 residues. The V and J ends lost 7 bases and 2 bases respectively, with 14 bases between them. The CDR3 loop is CASKSASGNYGYTF. The CDR3 DNA sequence: TGTGCCAGCAAATCGGCGTCGGGAAACTATGGCTACACCTTC.

The V call is TRBV6-1, the J call TRBJ2-7; possibly TRBD1 for D (5 bases). The V end lost 6 bases, the J end lost 3 bases, and 15 bases lay between the germline ends. The V gene's germline CDR1 is MNHNS and CDR2 SASEGT. This CDR3 region has 14 residues. The CDR3 DNA follows: TGTGCCAGCAGATCCCGACAGCGTTACTACGAGCAGTACTTC. Residues: CASRSRQRYYEQYF.

The sample holds a few counts of this clone. The chain joins TRBV5-6 to TRBJ2-1; 10 bases agree with TRBD2. The V gene's germline CDR1 is SGHDT and CDR2 YYEEEE. Trimming at V came to 4 bases and at J to 3 bases, leaving 7 bases not matched to a gene. The CDR3 contains 16 residues. The CDR3 DNA reads TGTGCCAGCAGCCCCGAGACTAGCGGGTACTACAATGAGCAGTTCTTC. It is translated as CASSPETSGYYNEQFF.

The chain joins TRBV4-3 to TRBJ1-2; 8 nucleotides align to TRBD1. The V and J ends lost 4 bases and 2 bases, in that order; junction bases with no gene match: 9. CDR1 LGHNA and CDR2 YSLEER come from the germline V gene. The CDR3 contains 16 residues. Here the CDR3 DNA reads TGCGCCAGCAGCCCCGGGACAGGTGGGGGAAACTATGGCTACACCTTC. Translation gives CASSPGTGGGNYGYTF.

The chain links TRBV5-1 to TRBJ2-7; no definite D call. V was clipped by 3 bases and J by 3 bases, with 7 bases between them. The CDR3 covers 12 residues. The germline gives CDR1 SGHRS, CDR2 YFSETQ. The CDR3 nucleotides read TGCGCCAGCAGCTCGAACAACTACGAGCAGTACTTC. Translation gives CASSSNNYEQYF.

The rearrangement links TRBV6-1 to TRBJ2-7; TRBD1 is a possible D gene (8 bases). The CDR3 totals 14 residues. The V end lost 6 bases, the J end lost 7 bases, and 19 bases lay between the germline ends. CDR1 MNHNS and CDR2 SASEGT come from the germline V gene. The CDR3 spells CASRRTGTIVEQYF. The CDR3, as DNA: TGTGCCAGCAGGAGGACAGGGACTATAGTGGAGCAGTACTTC.

In nucleotides, the CDR3 is TGTGCCAGCAGTTTTCCCGGGACAGGGGATGACGAGCAGTACTTC. This sequence encodes CASSFPGTGDDEQYF. The chain combines TRBV7-8 with TRBJ2-7; 10 nucleotides match TRBD1. Germline values: CDR1 SGHVS, CDR2 FQNEAQ. The CDR3 covers 15 residues. Trimming cost V 6 bases and J 5 bases; bases outside gene matches: 10.

About this clone: At one end the junction does not follow the germline gene, possibly because of a read error. The J gene is TRBJ1-1, the V gene TRBV5-1; no clear D. The CDR3 covers 14 residues. Per the germline V gene, CDR1 is SGHRS and CDR2 is YFSETQ. For the CDR3, the DNA is TGCGCCAGCACCTTGCTAGCATCGGGCACTGAAGCTTTCTTT. Encoded protein: CASTLLASGTEAFF.

The chain recombines TRBV30 with TRBJ2-2; D might be TRBD2 (6 bases). Trimming took 4 bases from V and 2 from J, leaving 38 bases between them. Germline V gene sequence: CDR1 GTSNPN, CDR2 SVGIG (reference sequence). The length of the CDR3 is 23 residues. The CDR3 DNA follows: TGTGCCTGGAAGTGGGGTTGGGGATCAAGCGGTGCGGGACCTGTACCTAACACCGGGGAGCTGTTTTTT. Residues: CAWKWGWGSSGAGPVPNTGELFF.

Concerning this clone itself: The limits of the CDR3 on the DNA are not certain, so only TCRdb's listed CDR3 is given. The chain is built from TRBV6-5 and TRBJ1-6; the table's D gene call, TRBD1, was not cross checked with the DNA. The CDR3 spans 15 residues, counting both ends. Germline V CDR1 and CDR2: MNHEY, SVGAGI. This chain's CDR3 is CASSSSTGEHSPLHF.

J is TRBJ1-2 and V is TRBV2; 9 nucleotides agree with TRBD1. Germline CDR1 is SNHLY and CDR2 is FYNNEI. V was clipped by 5 bases and J by 4 bases; unmatched bases: 11. This CDR3 has 16 residues. The CDR3 sequence is CASSITRQGEAYGYTF. In DNA form, the CDR3 reads TGTGCCAGCAGTATTACCCGACAGGGGGAGGCCTATGGCTACACCTTC.

J is TRBJ2-1 and V is TRBV20-1; D is perhaps TRBD2 (5 bases). The length of the CDR3 is 11 residues. In germline, CDR1 is DFQATT, CDR2 SNEGSKA (reference sequence). The CDR3 protein is CRGLSYNEQFF. CDR3 sequence (DNA): TGCAGAGGACTGTCCTACAATGAGCAGTTCTTC.

The chain recombines TRBV5-4 with TRBJ1-3, with 7 bases identical to TRBD1. V lost 2 bases to trimming and J lost 2 bases; unmatched junction nucleotides: 4. This CDR3 has 15 residues. Per the germline V gene, CDR1 is SGHNT and CDR2 is YYREEE (reference sequence). CDR3 sequence reads: CASSFVGGPGNTIYF. The CDR3 nucleotides are TGTGCCAGCAGCTTTGTAGGGGGCCCTGGAAACACCATATATTTT.

This chain joins TRBV18 and TRBJ1-5, with D hard to call. This CDR3 has 14 amino acids. Germline values: CDR1 KGHSH, CDR2 LQKENI. The V gene lost 3 bases and the J gene lost 0 bases, with 6 bases spanning the gap. The CDR3 sequence is CASSPADSNQPQHF. The CDR3, as DNA: TGTGCCAGCTCACCCGCGGATAGCAATCAGCCCCAGCATTTT.

The chain is built from TRBV27 and TRBJ2-7; unclear D gene. With 6 bases removed from V and 0 bases from J, the gap between germline ends came to 18 bases. The CDR3 consists of 16 residues. In germline, CDR1 is MNHEY, CDR2 SMNVEV (reference sequence). The DNA of the CDR3 is TGTGCCAGCAGATCCCGTGGGCCACCGACCTCCTACGAGCAGTACTTC. As protein: CASRSRGPPTSYEQYF.

The chain is built from TRBV7-3 and TRBJ2-3; TRBD1 matches at 8 bases. Germline CDR1 reads SGHTA; CDR2 reads FQGTGA. V lost 4 bases and J lost 0; bases outside the gene matches: 6. There are 16 residues in the CDR3. CDR3: CASSSWTGSSTDTQYF. Here the CDR3 DNA reads TGTGCCAGCAGCTCCTGGACAGGGTCTAGCACAGATACGCAGTATTTT.

V and J are TRBV6-6 and TRBJ2-7; perhaps TRBD1 as D (5 bases). CDR1 is MNHNY and CDR2 is SVGAGI in the germline V gene (reference sequence). The V end lost 1 base, the J end lost 5 bases, and 15 bases lay between the germline ends. The CDR3 runs to 15 residues. In DNA form, the CDR3 reads TGTGCCAGCAGTTACTGGGGTAGGGGTGGGGACGAGCAGTACTTC. Amino acids: CASSYWGRGGDEQYF.

The chain has TRBV9 and TRBJ2-3, with 10 bases aligning to TRBD1. V lost 5 bases to trimming and J lost 2 bases; unmatched junction nucleotides: 14. The CDR3 has 18 amino acids. Germline CDR1 SGDLS, CDR2 YYNGEE. CDR3 bases: TGTGCCAGCAGGGTCGGCTTTTGGGACAGGGGTTACACAGATACGCAGTATTTT. Translating gives CASRVGFWDRGYTDTQYF.

V and J are TRBV19 and TRBJ2-5; 10 bases are shared with TRBD1. Germline V gene sequence: CDR1 LNHDA, CDR2 SQIVND (reference sequence). This CDR3 region has 17 residues. V was clipped by 11 bases and J by 2 bases; unmatched bases: 17. The chain's CDR3 is CAGGPSGLDRGQETQYF. Here the CDR3 DNA reads TGTGCCGGAGGGCCATCGGGTCTGGACAGGGGGCAAGAGACCCAGTACTTC. Based on the CDR3 plus reference TRBV19 and TRBJ2-5, the full variable domain is DGGITQSPKYLFRKEGQNVTLSCEQNLNHDAMYWYRQDPGQGLRLIYYSQIVNDFQKGDIAEGYSVSREKKESFPLTVTSAQKNPTAFYLCAGGPSGLDRGQETQYFGPGTRLLVL.

The chain is built from TRBV9 and TRBJ1-2, with TRBD1 identical over 9 bases. After removal of 4 bases from V and 1 base from J, the junction contained 11 bases not matched to a gene. The CDR3 has 17 residues. Germline values: CDR1 SGDLS, CDR2 YYNGEE. CDR3 residues: CASSPQTGGINNYGYTF. CDR3 DNA: TGTGCCAGCAGCCCCCAGACAGGGGGGATAAATAACTATGGCTACACCTTC.

This clone was recorded a few times. The chain employs TRBV5-5 and TRBJ2-7; 11 nucleotides agree with TRBD2. The CDR3 consists of 15 residues. V was clipped by 3 bases and J by 2 bases; unmatched bases: 4. Looked up from germline, CDR1 is SGHKS and CDR2 is YYEKEE (reference sequence). CDR3 sequence reads: CASSYTSGGPYEQYF. The CDR3 region has the DNA TGTGCCAGCAGCTATACTAGCGGGGGACCCTACGAGCAGTACTTC.

The rearrangement links TRBV6-1 to TRBJ1-2; TRBD1 matches at 8 bases. The germline V gene encodes CDR1 MNHNS and CDR2 SASEGT. The CDR3 runs 14 residues. The V gene end was trimmed by 0 bases and the J gene end by 5 bases; junction bases not matched to a gene: 2. In DNA, the CDR3 is TGTGCCAGCAGTGAAGCGCGGACAGGGTATGGCTACACCTTC. Its translation is CASSEARTGYGYTF.